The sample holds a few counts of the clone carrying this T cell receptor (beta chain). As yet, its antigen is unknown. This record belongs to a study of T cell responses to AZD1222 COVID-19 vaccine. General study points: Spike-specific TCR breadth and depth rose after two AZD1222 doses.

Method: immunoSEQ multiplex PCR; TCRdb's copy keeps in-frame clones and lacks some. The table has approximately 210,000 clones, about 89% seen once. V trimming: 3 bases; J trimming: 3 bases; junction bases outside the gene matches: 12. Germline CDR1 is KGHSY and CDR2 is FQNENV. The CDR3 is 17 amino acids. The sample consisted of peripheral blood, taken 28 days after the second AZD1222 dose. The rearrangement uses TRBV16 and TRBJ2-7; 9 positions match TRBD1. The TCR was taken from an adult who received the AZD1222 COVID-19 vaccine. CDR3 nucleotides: TGTGCCAGCAGCCACTCCGGGACAGGGCCGGGGCTCTACGAGCAGTACTTC. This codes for CASSHSGTGPGLYEQYF.